This TCR beta chain was identified during a study of neurological immune-mediated disorders. This clonotype was picked up a small number of times. Using its own MiXCR run on the 5' RACE reads, TCRdb lists one record per CDR3 protein. The sample includes tens of thousands of distinct CDR3 sequences, about 13% of them seen just once. Sequences were obtained from PBMCs. This TCR was sampled from a female donor in good health.

CDR3 sequence: CASSADSGETQYF. In DNA form, the CDR3 reads TGTGCCAGCAGCGCGGACAGCGGAGAGACCCAGTACTTC. J is TRBJ2-5 and V is TRBV9, with D tentatively TRBD1 (6 bases). The CDR3 consists of 13 residues. Germline CDR1 reads SGDLS; CDR2 reads YYNGEE. V was clipped by 3 bases and J by 4 bases, with 10 bases between them.